The 14 T cell receptor beta chains reported below all come from one sample, sequenced in a study of OX40 agonist ivuxolimab in advanced cancers. Here immunoSEQ multiplex PCR was the method, and the copy in TCRdb shows in-frame clones only, minus some. The table has around 100,000 clones, almost 90% seen once. Sequenced material: CD4+ or CD8+ T cells sorted from blood, taken in a trial of the OX40 agonist ivuxolimab. The receptors come from an adult with an advanced solid tumor such as melanoma, head and neck, liver or kidney cancer.

The CDR3 nucleotides are TGTGCCTGGAGTGTATCCCGTCTCGCCGGGGAGCTGTTTTTT. This gives the protein CAWSVSRLAGELFF. The rearrangement joins TRBV30 to TRBJ2-2; D not certain. This CDR3 has 14 residues. Between the trimmed V and J ends, which lost 0 bases and 6 bases, there was a span of 11 bases. Germline V gene sequence: CDR1 GTSNPN, CDR2 SVGIG (reference sequence).

The chain joins TRBV6-4 to TRBJ2-1, with 13 bases matching TRBD2. Trimming cost V 4 bases and J 6 bases; bases outside gene matches: 3. The germline V gene encodes CDR1 MRHNA and CDR2 SNTAGT. The CDR3 has 15 residues. The CDR3 nucleotides read TGTGCCAGCAGTGCAGGACTAGCGGGGGCCAATGAGCAGTTCTTC. Its translation: CASSAGLAGANEQFF.

The rearrangement joins TRBV19 to TRBJ1-3; D ambiguous. CDR3 length: 14 residues. From germline, CDR1 is LNHDA and CDR2 SQIVND (reference sequence). V shed 3 bases and J shed 5 bases, with 11 bases lying between them. The CDR3 coding sequence is TGTGCCAGTAGTATGACAACAGCTCGAAACACCATATATTTT. Amino acid sequence: CASSMTTARNTIYF.

The V gene is TRBV5-4, the J gene TRBJ2-7; D might be TRBD2 (6 bases). Germline-derived CDR1 and CDR2 are SGHNT and YYREEE (reference sequence). The CDR3 totals 13 residues. V was pared by 2 bases and J by 3 bases, with 9 bases between. The DNA for the CDR3 is TGTGCCAGCAGCTTACCGGGAGACTACGAGCAGTACTTC. Translating gives CASSLPGDYEQYF.

V gene TRBV27 combines with J gene TRBJ1-4; TRBD1 agrees at 8 bases. The germline CDR1 and CDR2 sequences are MNHEY and SMNVEV (reference sequence). The CDR3 covers 17 residues. V lost 3 bases, J lost 10 bases, and 16 bases stayed unmatched. CDR3 protein: CASSFGGQGAAQGKLFF. The CDR3 DNA is TGTGCCAGCAGTTTCGGGGGGCAGGGGGCCGCTCAGGGAAAACTGTTTTTT.

The chain joins TRBV5-1 to TRBJ2-7; 8 bases line up with TRBD1. Per germline, CDR1 SGHRS and CDR2 YFSETQ. The CDR3 extends over 16 amino acids. V lost 0 bases to trimming and J lost 5 bases; unmatched junction nucleotides: 10. CDR3 in DNA: TGCGCCAGCAGCTTGGGGGGGACAGGTCTTATCAACGAGCAGTACTTC. Its translation: CASSLGGTGLINEQYF.

The J gene is TRBJ2-1, the V gene TRBV30, with D tentatively TRBD1 (6 bases). Deletions cut 1 base from V and 14 bases from J, with 12 bases between. Looked up from germline, CDR1 is GTSNPN and CDR2 is SVGIG (reference sequence). The length of the CDR3 is 11 residues. The CDR3 bases are TGTGCCTGGAGTGCAGGGGTTGGTAAGTTCTTC. This translates into CAWSAGVGKFF.

This clone was observed once. V and J are TRBV30 and TRBJ1-6; 7 bases are shared with TRBD1. Germline trimming cut 6 bases from V and 6 bases from J; bases unmatched to any gene: 5. From germline, CDR1 is GTSNPN and CDR2 SVGIG (reference sequence). This CDR3 is built from 13 residues. The CDR3 sequence: CACRQGLNSPLHF. The CDR3 DNA is TGTGCCTGCAGACAGGGACTTAATTCACCCCTCCACTTT.

The chain employs TRBV4-2 and TRBJ2-3; 15 nucleotides agree with TRBD2. In germline, CDR1 is LGHNA, CDR2 YNFKEQ. The CDR3 consists of 20 residues. V lost 4 bases to trimming and J lost 5 bases; unmatched junction nucleotides: 16. The CDR3 DNA follows: TGTGCCAGCAGCCCACTCCCGCCAGGACTAGCGGGAGGGCGGGGAGATACGCAGTATTTT. As protein: CASSPLPPGLAGGRGDTQYF.

This chain uses TRBV5-1 with TRBJ2-5, with 12 bases that match TRBD2. This CDR3 region has 16 residues. With V trimmed by 4 bases and J by 4 bases, 8 bases remained unmatched. Germline values: CDR1 SGHRS, CDR2 YFSETQ. The CDR3 nucleotides are TGCGCCAGCAGCCCAGGACTAGCGGGGAGAGGAGAGACCCAGTACTTC. This codes for CASSPGLAGRGETQYF.

This chain connects TRBV6-6 to TRBJ1-5; D not certain. CDR3 size: 12 residues. V gave up 11 bases and J gave up 5 bases, with 13 bases separating them. The germline CDR1 and CDR2 sequences are MNHNY and SVGAGI (reference sequence). The CDR3 sequence is CAVSDGYQPQHF. The CDR3 nucleotides read TGTGCCGTTTCAGACGGCTATCAGCCCCAGCATTTT.

For the CDR3, the DNA is TGTGCCAGCAGCTTACGCGGGGGCAGCACAGATACGCAGTATTTT. Its protein product is CASSLRGGSTDTQYF. The chain combines TRBV7-2 with TRBJ2-3; D perhaps matches TRBD2 (7 bases). V gave up 2 bases and J gave up 0 bases, with 9 bases separating them. The CDR3 has 15 amino acids. Germline V lookup: CDR1 SGHTA, CDR2 FQGNSA.

This sequence joins TRBV18 and TRBJ2-1; TRBD2 matches 14 bases. CDR3 size: 18 residues. The junction had 6 bases not matched to a gene; V was cut back by 5 bases and J by 0 bases. Germline CDR1 and CDR2: KGHSH and LQKENI. The CDR3 region is CASSMGLAGVSSYNEQFF. The CDR3 DNA reads TGTGCCAGCTCAATGGGACTAGCGGGAGTATCCTCCTACAATGAGCAGTTCTTC.

This chain joins TRBV5-1 and TRBJ2-1, with 10 bases matching TRBD1. The CDR3 consists of 15 residues. The V segment lost 5 bases and the J segment 3 bases; nucleotides outside the gene matches: 5. Germline CDR1 and CDR2: SGHRS and YFSETQ. The CDR3 nucleotides read TGCGCCAGCAGTGCCGGACAGGGGGTCTACAATGAGCAGTTCTTC. It yields the protein CASSAGQGVYNEQFF.